The 9 T cell receptor beta chains in this list originate from one sample, sequenced in a study of blood T cell repertoires in COVID-19. Generated by immunoSEQ multiplex PCR, the TCRdb table keeps only in-frame clones and is missing some. The repertoire has more than 110,000 clones, about 77% of them found once; the top ten carry 9% to 10%. Sequencing was carried out using peripheral blood. The source of these receptors is a woman in her fifties or sixties with active or convalescent COVID-19.

This rearrangement joins TRBV7-9 to TRBJ2-2; 9 positions match TRBD2. The CDR3 is 17 residues long. Trimming cost V 0 bases and J 4 bases; bases outside gene matches: 6. Germline V lookup: CDR1 SEHNR, CDR2 FQNEAQ (reference sequence). CDR3 loop: CASSLASGSSSTGELFF. The DNA for the CDR3 is TGTGCCAGCAGCTTAGCTAGCGGGAGTAGTAGCACCGGGGAGCTGTTTTTT.

This chain links TRBV10-3 with TRBJ1-2; D remains ambiguous. In germline, CDR1 is ENHRY, CDR2 SYGVKD. The CDR3 covers 12 residues. V was trimmed by 0 bases and J by 6 bases, leaving 5 bases between them. CDR3 bases: TGTGCCATCAGTGAGTCGAGGCATGGCTACACCTTC. Amino acids: CAISESRHGYTF.

This clone has a handful of counts. The chain recombines TRBV19 with TRBJ2-5; 10 bases fit TRBD2. V shed 4 bases and J 5 bases; nucleotides not matched to a gene: 10. The CDR3 consists of 16 residues. The germline gives CDR1 LNHDA, CDR2 SQIVND (reference sequence). CDR3 sequence reads: CASSTPSGRARETQYF. DNA of the CDR3: TGTGCCAGTAGTACCCCAAGCGGGAGGGCCCGGGAGACCCAGTACTTC.

There are a few counts of this clone. The chain joins TRBV6-2 or TRBV6-3 to TRBJ2-7; weak D call: TRBD2 (5 bases). Between the trimmed V and J ends, which lost 5 bases and 0 bases, there was a span of 14 bases. The germline CDR1 and CDR2 sequences are MNHEY and SVGEGT. This CDR3 has 15 residues. The CDR3 sequence: CASSPGITSSYEQYF. The CDR3 DNA sequence: TGTGCCAGCAGTCCCGGGATTACCAGCTCCTACGAGCAGTACTTC.

This chain joins TRBV29-1 and TRBJ1-2; D not resolved. Trimming stripped 3 bases from V and 8 bases from J, with 7 bases between. The CDR3 runs to 10 residues. The germline V gene encodes CDR1 SQVTM and CDR2 ANQGSEA. CDR3 coding DNA: TGCAGCGTTGATCAGCGCGGCTACACCTTC. Its protein product is CSVDQRGYTF. The full variable domain, rest sourced from reference TRBV29-1 and TRBJ1-2, is SAVISQKPSRDICQRGTSLTIQCQVDSQVTMMFWYRQQPGQSLTLIATANQGSEATYESGFVIDKFPISRPNLTFSTLTVSNMSPEDSSIYLCSVDQRGYTFGSGTRLTVV.

A single count supports this clone. The rearrangement links TRBV14 to TRBJ2-3, with TRBD2 matching over 8 bases. The germline CDR1 and CDR2 sequences are SGHDN and FVKESK. V lost 2 bases, J lost 2 bases, and 9 bases stayed unmatched. CDR3 size: 17 residues. This chain's CDR3 is CASSQPRAGELTDTQYF. The DNA for the CDR3 is TGTGCCAGCAGCCAACCCAGAGCGGGAGAGCTCACAGATACGCAGTATTTT.

This clone has a handful of counts. The chain links TRBV2 to TRBJ2-3, with TRBD2 matching over 7 bases. The CDR3 is made up of 13 amino acids. The germline V gene has CDR1 SNHLY and CDR2 FYNNEI. J gave up 4 bases and V 4 bases, and 2 bases lay outside the gene matches. The CDR3 DNA reads TGTGCCAGCAGTGGTGGGGGGGCAGATACGCAGTATTTT. It is translated as CASSGGGADTQYF.

This chain links TRBV9 with TRBJ2-3; TRBD2 matches 8 bases. J was trimmed by 6 bases and V by 4 bases; bases with no gene match: 10. This CDR3 has 15 residues. Germline loops: CDR1 SGDLS, CDR2 YYNGEE. CDR3 DNA: TGTGCCAGCAGCCTCCTTGCGGGGGGATGGGATACGCAGTATTTT. It codes for CASSLLAGGWDTQYF.

The rearrangement joins TRBV7-2 to TRBJ2-5, with 10 bases aligning to TRBD1. Germline V lookup: CDR1 SGHTA, CDR2 FQGNSA. Trimming at V came to 4 bases and at J to 3 bases, leaving 14 bases not matched to a gene. The CDR3 is made up of 18 amino acids. The CDR3 spells CASSSRQGAGVLKETQYF. In DNA, the CDR3 is TGTGCCAGCAGCTCCCGACAGGGGGCCGGCGTATTGAAAGAGACCCAGTACTTC.